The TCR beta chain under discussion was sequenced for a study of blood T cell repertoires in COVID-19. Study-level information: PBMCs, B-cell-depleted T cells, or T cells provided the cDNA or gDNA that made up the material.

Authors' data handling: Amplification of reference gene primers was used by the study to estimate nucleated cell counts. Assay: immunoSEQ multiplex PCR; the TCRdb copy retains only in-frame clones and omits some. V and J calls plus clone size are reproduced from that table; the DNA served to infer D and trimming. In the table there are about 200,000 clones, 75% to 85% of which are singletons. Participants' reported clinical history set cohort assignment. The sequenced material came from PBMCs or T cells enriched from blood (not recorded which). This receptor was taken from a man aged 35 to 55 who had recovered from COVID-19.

The CDR3 coding sequence is TGTGCCAGCTCACCACCTAACGGGGGTGAAGCTTTCTTT. The encoded protein is CASSPPNGGEAFF. The gene calls are TRBV18 and TRBJ1-1, with a weak D call TRBD1 (5 bases). V lost 0 bases to trimming and J lost 7 bases, with 9 bases between them. The germline CDR1 and CDR2 sequences are KGHSH and LQKENI. The length of the CDR3 is 13 residues.